This TCR beta chain appears in the sequencing data of a study of blood T cell repertoires in COVID-19. Study summary: T cells, B-cell-depleted T cells, or PBMCs supplied cDNA or gDNA.

The CDR3 is 13 amino acids. V was pared by 6 bases and J by 0 bases, with 6 bases between. From germline, CDR1 is MNHEY and CDR2 SMNVEV (reference sequence). Cohort 3 donors were reported recovered after two negative PCRs, clearance, or symptom resolution. Repertoires were generated with immunoSEQ multiplex PCR, while TCRdb's copy carries only in-frame clones and drops some. The sample includes around 390,000 clones, around nine tenths seen only once; the top ten take roughly a tenth. This clonotype was obtained from a woman in her fifties or sixties who had recovered from COVID-19. J is TRBJ1-3 and V is TRBV27; D is unresolved. The sequenced sample consisted of PBMCs or T cells enriched from blood (not recorded which). The CDR3 sequence is CASRPSSGNTIYF. The CDR3 DNA is TGTGCCAGCAGGCCGAGCTCTGGAAACACCATATATTTT.